This entry lists 7 T cell receptor beta chains sequenced from one sample in a study of blood T cells in healthy people across ages (dated by TCRdb to about 2015). Receptor libraries were prepared by 5' RACE. Instrument used: Illumina HiSeq 2500. A second PCR of roughly 7 to 12 cycles was run with a J-beta primer mix and a sample-barcoded 5' primer. TCRdb cleaned the public reads at Q25 with fastp, built clones with MiXCR and kept in-frame beta chains. Rows with one shared CDR3 protein collapse into an entry with the most common genes and DNA. This sample holds approximately 780,000 distinct CDR3 sequences; under 30% were observed only once. Under 3% of the sample is held by the ten biggest clonotypes. These same records also appear under a second study, on T cells of mothers and their children.

The material sequenced was blood. These TCRs come from a boy under 18 in good health.

This chain uses TRBV5-1 with TRBJ2-1; 12 positions match TRBD1. The V gene end was trimmed by 5 bases and the J gene end by 5 bases; junction bases not matched to a gene: 8. Germline-derived CDR1 and CDR2 are SGHRS and YFSETQ. CDR3 length: 16 residues. CDR3 protein: CASRLPGTGGHNEQFF. In DNA form, the CDR3 reads TGCGCCAGCAGACTTCCCGGGACAGGGGGCCACAATGAGCAGTTCTTC.

The V call is TRBV3-1, the J call TRBJ1-5; the D gene is possibly TRBD1 (5 bases). Trimming pared 5 bases from V and 1 base from J, leaving 9 bases between. This CDR3 is 14 amino acids long. In germline, CDR1 is LGHDT, CDR2 YNNKEL (reference sequence). Here the CDR3 reads CASSDGHSNQPQHF. CDR3 nucleotides: TGTGCCAGCAGCGACGGACACAGCAATCAGCCCCAGCATTTT.

The chain couples TRBV12-5 to TRBJ2-7, with 7 bases fitting TRBD2. The germline V gene has CDR1 LGHNT and CDR2 FRNRAP. This CDR3 spans 16 amino acids. The J segment lost 6 bases and the V segment lost 4 bases, leaving 15 bases of the junction unmatched. The DNA of the CDR3 is TGTGCTAGTGGTTGGGGAGGGTATTCGCACCCCGGCGAGCAGTACTTC. Residues: CASGWGGYSHPGEQYF.

This clonotype was counted many times. V is TRBV9 and J is TRBJ2-6; D not resolved. The V gene lost 0 bases and the J gene lost 1 base, with 5 bases spanning the gap. CDR1 and CDR2 (germline): SGDLS, YYNGEE. The CDR3 is 15 amino acids. CDR3 nucleotide sequence: TGTGCCAGCAGCGTAGCAGGTTCTGGGGCCAACGTCCTGACTTTC. Its protein product is CASSVAGSGANVLTF.

V is TRBV27 and J is TRBJ2-2, with a possible D match to TRBD1 (5 bases). The CDR3 consists of 13 residues. CDR1 is MNHEY, CDR2 SMNVEV, per germline (reference sequence). Trimming removed 8 bases at V and 8 bases at J, with 15 bases between. CDR3 amino acids: CASGQGVTGELFF. The DNA of the CDR3 is TGTGCCAGCGGACAAGGGGTGACGGGGGAGCTGTTTTTT.

This clonotype was counted between two and nine times. The rearrangement links TRBV10-3 to TRBJ2-4, with TRBD1 identical over 8 bases. Germline assignment: CDR1 ENHRY and CDR2 SYGVKD. V lost 3 bases to trimming and J lost 0 bases; unmatched junction nucleotides: 16. CDR3 size: 20 residues. The CDR3 DNA follows: TGTGCCATCAGTGAACCCGACAGGGGACGGAAGGGCCTAGCCAAAAACATTCAGTACTTC. This sequence encodes CAISEPDRGRKGLAKNIQYF.

The chain is built from TRBV10-3 and TRBJ2-5; D not certain. This CDR3 is built from 12 residues. In germline, CDR1 is ENHRY, CDR2 SYGVKD. The germline V and J ends were trimmed by 4 bases and 5 bases, with 8 bases remaining between them. CDR3 residues: CAISADEETQYF. DNA for the CDR3: TGTGCCATCAGTGCCGACGAGGAGACCCAGTACTTC.